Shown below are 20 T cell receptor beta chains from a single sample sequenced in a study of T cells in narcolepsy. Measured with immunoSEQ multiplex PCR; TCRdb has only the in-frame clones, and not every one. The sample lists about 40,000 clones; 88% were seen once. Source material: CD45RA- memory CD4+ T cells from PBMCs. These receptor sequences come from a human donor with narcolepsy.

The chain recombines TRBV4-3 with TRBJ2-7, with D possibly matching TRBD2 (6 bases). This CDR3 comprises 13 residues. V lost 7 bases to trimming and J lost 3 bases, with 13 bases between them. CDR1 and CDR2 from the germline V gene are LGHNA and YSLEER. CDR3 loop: CASNLATSYEQYF. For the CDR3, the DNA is TGCGCCAGCAACCTAGCGACAAGCTACGAGCAGTACTTC.

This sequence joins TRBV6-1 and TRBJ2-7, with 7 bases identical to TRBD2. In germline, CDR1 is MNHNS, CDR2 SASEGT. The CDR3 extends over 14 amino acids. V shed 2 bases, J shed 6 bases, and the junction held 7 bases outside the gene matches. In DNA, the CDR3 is TGTGCCAGCAGTGAATGGGGAGGGCGGGGCGAGCAGTACTTC. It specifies CASSEWGGRGEQYF.

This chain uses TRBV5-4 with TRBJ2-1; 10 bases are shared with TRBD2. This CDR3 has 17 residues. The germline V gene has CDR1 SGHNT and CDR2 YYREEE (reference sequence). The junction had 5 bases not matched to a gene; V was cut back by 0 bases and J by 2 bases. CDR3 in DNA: TGTGCCAGCAGCTTGGCTAGCGGGGGCCAAACCTACAATGAGCAGTTCTTC. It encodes CASSLASGGQTYNEQFF.

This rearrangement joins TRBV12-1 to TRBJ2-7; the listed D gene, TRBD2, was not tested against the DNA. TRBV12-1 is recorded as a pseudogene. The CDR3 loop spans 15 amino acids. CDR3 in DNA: TGTGCCAGCAGCTTTGTGGCGAGCGTTGGTGGCGAGCAGTACTTC. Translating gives CASSFVASVGGEQYF.

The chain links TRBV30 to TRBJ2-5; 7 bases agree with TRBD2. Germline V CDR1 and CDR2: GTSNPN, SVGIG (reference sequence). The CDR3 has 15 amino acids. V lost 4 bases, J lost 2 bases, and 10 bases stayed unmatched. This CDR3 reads CAWTGGLAEQETQYF. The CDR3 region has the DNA TGTGCCTGGACGGGGGGATTAGCGGAACAAGAGACCCAGTACTTC. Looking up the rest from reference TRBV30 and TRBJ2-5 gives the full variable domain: SQTIHQWPATLVQPVGSPLSLECTVEGTSNPNLYWYRQAAGRGLQLLFYSVGIGQISSEVPQNLSASRPQDRQFILSSKKLLLSDSGFYLCAWTGGLAEQETQYFGPGTRLLVL.

The CDR3 is CASSLVGSQDTQYF. CDR3 nucleotide sequence: TGTGCCAGCAGCTTGGTGGGGTCCCAAGATACGCAGTATTTT. The chain combines TRBV5-4 with TRBJ2-3; D unresolved. The CDR3 is 14 residues long. In germline, CDR1 is SGHNT, CDR2 YYREEE (reference sequence). V was shortened by 0 bases and J by 5 bases, with 10 bases between the two germline ends.

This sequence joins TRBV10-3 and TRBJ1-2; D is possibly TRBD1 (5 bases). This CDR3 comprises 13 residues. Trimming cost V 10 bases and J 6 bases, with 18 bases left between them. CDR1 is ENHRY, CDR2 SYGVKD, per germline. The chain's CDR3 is CATHSGPGDGYTF. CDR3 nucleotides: TGTGCCACCCACTCGGGGCCTGGGGATGGCTACACCTTC.

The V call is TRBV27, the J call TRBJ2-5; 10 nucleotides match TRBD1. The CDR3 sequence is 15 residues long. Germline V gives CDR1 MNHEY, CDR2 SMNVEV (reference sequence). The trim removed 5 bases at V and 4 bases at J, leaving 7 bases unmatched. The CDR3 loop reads CASSLRRTGGETQYF. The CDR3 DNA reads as TGTGCCAGCAGTCTCAGACGGACAGGGGGAGAGACCCAGTACTTC.

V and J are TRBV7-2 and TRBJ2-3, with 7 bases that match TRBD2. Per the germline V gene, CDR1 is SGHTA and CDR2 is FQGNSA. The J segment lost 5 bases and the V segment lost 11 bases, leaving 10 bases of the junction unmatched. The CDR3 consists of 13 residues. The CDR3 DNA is TGTGCCTACGCCTTGGGGGGGGTAGATACGCAGTATTTT. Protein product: CAYALGGVDTQYF.

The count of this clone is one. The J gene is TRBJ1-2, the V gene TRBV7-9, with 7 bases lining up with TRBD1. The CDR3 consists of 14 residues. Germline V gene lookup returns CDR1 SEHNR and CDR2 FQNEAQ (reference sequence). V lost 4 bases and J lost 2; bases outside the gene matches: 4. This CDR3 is CASSSLTGNYGYTF. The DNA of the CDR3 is TGTGCCAGCAGCTCGTTGACAGGGAACTATGGCTACACCTTC.

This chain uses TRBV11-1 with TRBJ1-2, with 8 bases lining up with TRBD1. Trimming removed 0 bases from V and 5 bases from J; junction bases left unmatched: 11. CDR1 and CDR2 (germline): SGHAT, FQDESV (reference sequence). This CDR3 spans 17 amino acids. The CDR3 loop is CASSLATGATAEYGYTF. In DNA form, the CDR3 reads TGTGCCAGCAGCTTAGCGACAGGGGCCACCGCGGAGTATGGCTACACCTTC. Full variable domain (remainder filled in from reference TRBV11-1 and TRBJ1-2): EAEVAQSPRYKITEKSQAVAFWCDPISGHATLYWYRQILGQGPELLVQFQDESVVDDSQLPKDRFSAERLKGVDSTLKIQPAELGDSAMYLCASSLATGATAEYGYTFGSGTRLTVV.

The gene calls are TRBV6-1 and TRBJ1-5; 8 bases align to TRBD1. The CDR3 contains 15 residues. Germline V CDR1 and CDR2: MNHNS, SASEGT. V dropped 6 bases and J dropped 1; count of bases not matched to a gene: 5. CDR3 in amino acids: CASRRTGWSNQPQHF. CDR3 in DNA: TGTGCCAGCAGGAGGACAGGGTGGAGCAATCAGCCCCAGCATTTT.

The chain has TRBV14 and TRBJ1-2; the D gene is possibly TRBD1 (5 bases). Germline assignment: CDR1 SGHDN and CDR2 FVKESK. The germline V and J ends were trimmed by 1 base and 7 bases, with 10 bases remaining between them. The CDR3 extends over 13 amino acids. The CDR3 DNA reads TGTGCCAGCAGCCAAGCCGGGACCGGTGGCTACACCTTC. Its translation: CASSQAGTGGYTF.

The CDR3 sequence is CASSPTTNQPQHF. The CDR3 DNA sequence: TGTGCCAGCAGCCCGACAACGAATCAGCCCCAGCATTTT. This rearrangement joins TRBV7-9 to TRBJ1-5; D not certain. Germline V CDR1 and CDR2: SEHNR, FQNEAQ (reference sequence). The CDR3 extends over 13 amino acids. V was cut by 5 bases and J by 4 bases, with 9 bases left in between.

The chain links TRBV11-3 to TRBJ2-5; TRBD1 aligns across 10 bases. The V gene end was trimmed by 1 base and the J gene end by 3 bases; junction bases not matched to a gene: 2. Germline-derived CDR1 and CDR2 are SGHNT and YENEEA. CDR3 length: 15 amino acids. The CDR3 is CASSLGDRGEETQYF. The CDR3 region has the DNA TGTGCCAGCAGCTTAGGGGACAGGGGTGAAGAGACCCAGTACTTC.

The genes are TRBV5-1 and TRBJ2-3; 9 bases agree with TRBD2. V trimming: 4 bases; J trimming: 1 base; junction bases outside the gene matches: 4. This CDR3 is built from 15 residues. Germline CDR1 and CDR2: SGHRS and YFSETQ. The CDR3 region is CASSDGGGGTDTQYF. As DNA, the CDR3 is TGCGCCAGCAGCGATGGCGGGGGGGGCACAGATACGCAGTATTTT.

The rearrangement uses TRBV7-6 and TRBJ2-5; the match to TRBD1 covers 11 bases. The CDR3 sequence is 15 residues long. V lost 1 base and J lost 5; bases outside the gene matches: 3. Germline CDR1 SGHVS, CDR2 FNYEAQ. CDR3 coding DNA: TGTGCCAGCAGCTTAGGGACAGGGGGCAGCGAGACCCAGTACTTC. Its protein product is CASSLGTGGSETQYF.

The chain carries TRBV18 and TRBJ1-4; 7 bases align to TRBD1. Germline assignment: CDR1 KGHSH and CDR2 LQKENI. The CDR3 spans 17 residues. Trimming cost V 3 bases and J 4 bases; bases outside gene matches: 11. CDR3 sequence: CASSPRPRDRINEKLFF. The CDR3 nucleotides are TGTGCCAGCTCACCGCGGCCCAGGGACAGAATTAATGAAAAACTGTTTTTT.

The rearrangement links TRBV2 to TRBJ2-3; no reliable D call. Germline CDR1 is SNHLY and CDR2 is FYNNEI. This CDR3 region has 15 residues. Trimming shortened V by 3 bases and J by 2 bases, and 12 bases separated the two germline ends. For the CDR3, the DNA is TGTGCCAGCAGTGATGCTCTTTCCTACACAGATACGCAGTATTTT. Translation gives CASSDALSYTDTQYF.

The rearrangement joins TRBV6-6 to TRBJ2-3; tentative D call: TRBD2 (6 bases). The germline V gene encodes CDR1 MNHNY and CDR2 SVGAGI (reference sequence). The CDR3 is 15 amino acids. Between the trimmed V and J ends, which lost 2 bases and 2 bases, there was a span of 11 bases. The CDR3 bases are TGTGCCAGCAGTTACACCCGGGACTTCACAGATACGCAGTATTTT. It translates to CASSYTRDFTDTQYF.